The 30 T cell receptor beta chains reported below all come from one sample, sequenced in a study of early T cells in non-severe SARS-CoV-2 infection (dated by TCRdb to the early 2020s). Library prep was done by 5' RACE. The sequencing machine was a NextSeq 500. TCRdb itself trimmed the public reads at Q25 with fastp, ran MiXCR and retained productive beta chains. Every entry covers one CDR3 protein and lists the most common genes and DNA from its rows. The table for this sample lists fewer than 45,000 distinct CDR3 sequences; approximately 9.1% of them were counted only once. Approximately 12% of the sample rests with the top ten. The sequencing sample was made of whole blood. Receptors were obtained from an adult who was a healthcare worker with PCR-confirmed SARS-CoV-2 infection or an uninfected control (not recorded which).

This clonotype appeared many times. The rearrangement links TRBV18 to TRBJ1-5; 7 bases align to TRBD1. V lost 6 bases, J lost 11 bases, and 19 bases stayed unmatched. CDR1 KGHSH and CDR2 LQKENI come from the germline V gene. The CDR3 extends over 16 amino acids. CDR3 DNA sequence: TGTGCCAGCTCTCCCAGACAGGGCGATAATCAGCTCGCCCAGCATTTT. This codes for CASSPRQGDNQLAQHF.

This clonotype has ten or more counts. The chain combines TRBV28 with TRBJ2-2; no firm D call. This CDR3 region has 11 residues. Germline lookup yields CDR1 MDHEN and CDR2 SYDVKM. CDR3 nucleotide sequence: TGTGCGACGTTTTCTTTTGGGGAGCTGTTTTTT. Protein product: CATFSFGELFF.

At least ten counts were recorded for this clonotype. The chain recombines TRBV20-1 with TRBJ1-2; 7 nucleotides agree with TRBD1. CDR1 is DFQATT and CDR2 is SNEGSKA in the germline V gene (reference sequence). The CDR3 has 14 residues. Unmatched junction bases numbered 9, after V lost 4 bases and J lost 4 bases. In DNA form, the CDR3 reads TGCAGTGCTACCCCTCGACAGGGAAGCTATGGCTACACCTTC. The encoded protein is CSATPRQGSYGYTF.

This clonotype was seen more than once but under ten times. The rearrangement uses TRBV5-4 and TRBJ2-7, with D hard to call. Germline CDR1 is SGHNT and CDR2 is YYREEE (reference sequence). There are 17 residues in the CDR3. V lost 4 bases to trimming and J lost 4 bases, with 24 bases between them. CDR3 nucleotides: TGTGCCAGCAGCCCCCGTGACCGACCCCAGTTCATGTACGAGCAGTACTTC. It encodes CASSPRDRPQFMYEQYF.

This chain joins TRBV28 and TRBJ1-4; D is ambiguous. This CDR3 has 14 amino acids. Between the trimmed V and J ends, which lost 6 bases and 1 base, there was a span of 9 bases. Germline V gene data show CDR1 as MDHEN and CDR2 as SYDVKM. The CDR3 DNA is TGTGCCAGCAGGACGGGAGGAACTAATGAAAAACTGTTTTTT. As protein: CASRTGGTNEKLFF.

The sample holds a few counts of this clonotype. The chain is built from TRBV28 and TRBJ2-7, with D possibly matching TRBD1 (6 bases). The CDR3 sequence is 14 residues long. The germline gives CDR1 MDHEN, CDR2 SYDVKM. Between the trimmed V and J ends, which lost 7 bases and 2 bases, there was a span of 15 bases. For the CDR3, the DNA is TGTGCCAGCACAATCCGGGACACCGCCTACGAGCAGTACTTC. It yields the protein CASTIRDTAYEQYF.

This clonotype was seen ten or more times. The chain couples TRBV28 to TRBJ1-1; a possible D gene is TRBD1 (5 bases). The germline V gene encodes CDR1 MDHEN and CDR2 SYDVKM. The V end was cut by 5 bases, the J end by 1 base, with 8 bases between. The CDR3 covers 13 residues. The CDR3 loop is CASSPGRNTEAFF. The CDR3 DNA follows: TGTGCCAGCAGTCCGGGACGGAACACTGAAGCTTTCTTT.

The sample holds a few counts of this clonotype. An end of the junction does not agree with germline; a read error may underlie this. The V and J genes are TRBV7-2 and TRBJ1-1; 7 nucleotides match TRBD1. The germline CDR1 and CDR2 sequences are SGHTA and FQGNSA. CDR3 size: 15 residues. The CDR3 region is CAGSPLTGMNTEAFF. The CDR3, as DNA: TGTGCCGGCAGCCCCCTGACAGGGATGAACACTGAAGCTTTCTTT.

V gene TRBV29-1 combines with J gene TRBJ2-1; D gene unclear. The germline V gene encodes CDR1 SQVTM and CDR2 ANQGSEA. The V end lost 4 bases, the J end lost 8 bases, and 6 bases lay between the germline ends. The CDR3 totals 10 residues. In DNA, the CDR3 is TGCAGCGTTGGTACCTATGAGCAGTTCTTC. It translates to CSVGTYEQFF.

This clonotype was recorded many times. The J gene is TRBJ2-5, the V gene TRBV7-3; TRBD2 is a possible D gene (7 bases). CDR3 length equals 14 residues. V was trimmed by 5 bases and J by 5 bases, leaving 15 bases between them. Germline CDR1 and CDR2: SGHTA and FQGTGA. CDR3 sequence reads: CASSAYGGLETQYF. The CDR3 DNA is TGTGCCAGCAGCGCTTACGGGGGGCTGGAGACCCAGTACTTC.

Sample share makes this clonotype medium-sized. This sequence joins TRBV12-3 or TRBV12-4 and TRBJ1-3; D remains unclear. This CDR3 region has 14 residues. V was cut by 5 bases and J by 3 bases, with 11 bases left in between. CDR3 DNA: TGTGCCAGCAGTGCTAGGGATGTTGGAAACACCATATATTTT. Encoded protein: CASSARDVGNTIYF.

The chain employs TRBV27 and TRBJ2-3; D may be TRBD2 (7 bases). Germline values: CDR1 MNHEY, CDR2 SMNVEV (reference sequence). V was clipped by 4 bases and J by 3 bases, with 14 bases between them. This CDR3 is 15 amino acids long. This chain's CDR3 is CASSSYGGLTDTQYF. The CDR3 region has the DNA TGTGCCAGCAGTTCGTACGGGGGGCTGACAGATACGCAGTATTTT.

V usage is TRBV2 and J usage is TRBJ2-1, with 9 bases matching TRBD1. There are 15 residues in the CDR3. Germline V CDR1 and CDR2: SNHLY, FYNNEI. Trimming cost V 5 bases and J 7 bases; bases outside gene matches: 9. The CDR3 region is CASSSDRGLWNEQFF. Here the CDR3 DNA reads TGTGCCAGCAGTTCAGACAGGGGGTTATGGAATGAGCAGTTCTTC.

Sample share makes this clonotype medium-sized. V gene TRBV7-8 combines with J gene TRBJ1-2, with D unresolved. Per germline, CDR1 SGHVS and CDR2 FQNEAQ. The V gene lost 1 base and the J gene lost 5 bases, with 14 bases spanning the gap. The CDR3 spans 15 residues. CDR3 DNA sequence: TGTGCCAGCAGCTTAGGAGGGTCCGCAGCTTATGGCTACACCTTC. It codes for CASSLGGSAAYGYTF.

This clonotype was seen repeatedly, ten times or more. The V gene is TRBV23-1, the J gene TRBJ1-5, with D tentatively TRBD1 (6 bases). TRBV23-1 is recorded as an ORF, its role being uncertain. The V end was cut by 0 bases, the J end by 1 base, with 13 bases between. The CDR3 runs 17 residues. The CDR3 sequence: CASSQSQGLRSNQPQHF. As DNA, the CDR3 is TGCGCCAGCAGTCAATCTCAGGGGCTACGGAGCAATCAGCCCCAGCATTTT.

In its sample, this clonotype was seen many times. The chain employs TRBV10-2 and TRBJ1-5, with D hard to call. This CDR3 is built from 16 residues. Trimming stripped 0 bases from V and 4 bases from J, with 13 bases between. Germline V gene sequence: CDR1 WSHSY, CDR2 SAAADI. CDR3: CASSESSSRANQPQHF. CDR3 DNA: TGCGCCAGCAGTGAGTCTAGTTCACGGGCAAATCAGCCCCAGCATTTT.

This clonotype was observed at least ten times. The chain couples TRBV7-9 to TRBJ1-2; D is possibly TRBD1 (5 bases). V was shortened by 3 bases and J by 6 bases, with 14 bases between the two germline ends. Germline CDR1 and CDR2: SEHNR and FQNEAQ (reference sequence). CDR3 size: 14 residues. The CDR3 DNA is TGTGCCAGCAGCTTCGCACAGGAGACCCATGGCTACACCTTC. As protein: CASSFAQETHGYTF. The complete variable domain, with remaining parts taken from reference TRBV7-9 and TRBJ1-2, reads DTGVSQNPRHKITKRGQNVTFRCDPISEHNRLYWYRQTLGQGPEFLTYFQNEAQLEKSRLLSDRFSAERPKGSFSTLEIQRTEQGDSAMYLCASSFAQETHGYTFGSGTRLTVV.

This clonotype was detected many times. This sequence joins TRBV3-1 and TRBJ2-2, with D possibly being TRBD2 (5 bases). Germline CDR1 LGHDT, CDR2 YNNKEL (reference sequence). Deletions cut 6 bases from V and 0 bases from J, with 8 bases between. CDR3 size: 14 residues. Here the CDR3 DNA reads TGTGCCAGCAGTCGAGGGACGAACACCGGGGAGCTGTTTTTT. It codes for CASSRGTNTGELFF.

This clonotype has at least ten counts. The chain joins TRBV9 to TRBJ2-1, with 8 bases fitting TRBD2. Per the germline V gene, CDR1 is SGDLS and CDR2 is YYNGEE. The trim removed 4 bases at V and 5 bases at J, leaving 14 bases unmatched. The CDR3 runs 17 residues. CDR3 DNA: TGTGCCAGCAGCCCCCGAACAGGAACTAGCGGCGACAATGAGCAGTTCTTC. Translating it yields CASSPRTGTSGDNEQFF. Full variable domain (missing parts from reference TRBV9 and TRBJ2-1): DSGVTQTPKHLITATGQRVTLRCSPRSGDLSVYWYQQSLDQGLQFLIQYYNGEERAKGNILERFSAQQFPDLHSELNLSSLELGDSALYFCASSPRTGTSGDNEQFFGPGTRLTVL.

The chain combines TRBV20-1 with TRBJ1-1; no firm D call. There are 15 residues in the CDR3. V lost 0 bases and J 1 base, leaving 12 bases between the germline ends. From germline, CDR1 is DFQATT and CDR2 SNEGSKA (reference sequence). DNA of the CDR3: TGCAGTGCTAGAGATCTAGGCAGTGGGAACACTGAAGCTTTCTTT. Translated, it gives CSARDLGSGNTEAFF.

The CDR3 DNA reads as TGTGCCAGCAGCCCGGGACAAAGTCATGAAGCTTTCTTT. It is translated as CASSPGQSHEAFF. The chain recombines TRBV7-6 with TRBJ1-1; a possible D gene is TRBD1 (6 bases). V was cut by 5 bases and J by 7 bases, with 14 bases left in between. This CDR3 region has 13 residues. Germline loops: CDR1 SGHVS, CDR2 FNYEAQ.

This clonotype was picked up a small number of times. V is TRBV19 and J is TRBJ1-2, with D possibly matching TRBD1 (5 bases). This CDR3 region has 14 residues. Trimming removed 7 bases at V and 1 base at J, with 13 bases between. Looked up from germline, CDR1 is LNHDA and CDR2 is SQIVND (reference sequence). The CDR3 DNA follows: TGTGCCAGTAACGCCGGGACGATTAACTATGGCTACACCTTC. Amino acids: CASNAGTINYGYTF.

This clonotype was seen at least ten times. This chain links TRBV9 with TRBJ1-5; 7 bases are a match to TRBD1. Germline V CDR1 and CDR2: SGDLS, YYNGEE. This CDR3 has 14 amino acids. Trimming removed 4 bases from V and 3 bases from J; junction bases left unmatched: 4. The CDR3 is CASSTGVPNQPQHF. DNA of the CDR3: TGTGCCAGCAGCACAGGGGTCCCCAATCAGCCCCAGCATTTT.

This chain joins TRBV15 and TRBJ2-7; D not resolved. This CDR3 spans 13 amino acids. Germline CDR1 LNHNV, CDR2 YYDKDF (reference sequence). The V and J ends lost 0 bases and 5 bases respectively, with 8 bases between them. CDR3 sequence reads: CATSRDPRDEQYF. CDR3 bases: TGTGCCACCAGCAGAGATCCCCGGGACGAGCAGTACTTC. The full variable domain, in which reference TRBV15 and TRBJ2-7 provide the parts outside the CDR3, is DAMVIQNPRYQVTQFGKPVTLSCSQTLNHNVMYWYQQKSSQAPKLLFHYYDKDFNNEADTPDNFQSRRPNTSFCFLDIRSPGLGDTAMYLCATSRDPRDEQYFGPGTRLTVT.

Many counts were recorded for this clonotype. The gene calls are TRBV6-2 or TRBV6-3 and TRBJ2-2; either TRBD1 or TRBD2 may fit D (6 bases each). The CDR3 is 17 amino acids. CDR1 is MNHEY and CDR2 is SVGEGT in the germline V gene. V was pared by 6 bases and J by 7 bases, with 24 bases between. The CDR3 sequence is CASSPLIESGAHGELFF. CDR3 coding DNA: TGTGCCAGCAGCCCCCTCATCGAATCGGGGGCCCACGGGGAGCTGTTTTTT.

Many counts were recorded for this clonotype. The chain recombines TRBV29-1 with TRBJ2-1; D not certain. The V end was cut by 8 bases, the J end by 1 base, with 9 bases between. CDR1 is SQVTM and CDR2 is ANQGSEA in the germline V gene. The CDR3 covers 12 residues. CDR3 sequence: CSFWVSYNEQFF. In DNA form, the CDR3 reads TGCAGCTTCTGGGTTTCCTACAATGAGCAGTTCTTC.

Many counts were recorded for this clonotype. The chain recombines TRBV7-7 with TRBJ1-5; D uncertain. Germline V gene data show CDR1 as SSHAT and CDR2 as FNYEAQ (reference sequence). Trimming took off 5 bases at V and 6 bases at J, with 11 bases between the two ends. This CDR3 contains 13 residues. Here the CDR3 reads CASSLGVSQPQHF. The CDR3 DNA reads TGTGCCAGCAGCCTTGGAGTAAGTCAGCCCCAGCATTTT.

Many counts were recorded for this clonotype. The rearrangement links TRBV6-1 to TRBJ1-1, with D possibly being TRBD1 (6 bases). The CDR3 covers 12 residues. The germline V gene encodes CDR1 MNHNS and CDR2 SASEGT. The V and J ends lost 10 bases and 3 bases respectively, with 12 bases between them. CDR3 bases: TGTGCCACCTGGGGGGCAGACACTGAAGCTTTCTTT. Translating gives CATWGADTEAFF.

The rearrangement links TRBV5-1 to TRBJ2-3; D call uncertain. Trimming left V 4 bases short and J 4 bases short, with 7 bases between. The germline V gene encodes CDR1 SGHRS and CDR2 YFSETQ. This CDR3 is 12 amino acids long. The CDR3 spells CASSTGPDTQYF. The CDR3 DNA sequence: TGCGCCAGCAGCACCGGTCCAGATACGCAGTATTTT.

The rearrangement links TRBV7-9 to TRBJ2-3; D possibly corresponds to TRBD2 (5 bases). V was shortened by 5 bases and J by 6 bases, with 21 bases between the two germline ends. The CDR3 has 16 amino acids. CDR1 and CDR2 from the germline V gene are SEHNR and FQNEAQ (reference sequence). CDR3 loop: CASSPLGESPADTQYF. CDR3 nucleotide sequence: TGTGCCAGCAGCCCCCTCGGGGAGAGTCCAGCGGATACGCAGTATTTT.